The present T cell receptor (beta chain) was sequenced within a study of cytomegalovirus exposure and HLA in healthy donors. Overall study: The approximately 680 first-cohort repertoires and the approximately 130 validation repertoires shared the same platform, a later analysis reported.

Study results and limitations: Cytomegalovirus status, reportedly, was diagnosed with high specificity and sensitivity by the classifier. Investigators reported more than 150 TCR beta chains as tied to cytomegalovirus.

Concerning this clone itself: Its antigen is currently unknown.

TCRdb's copy holds only in-frame clones and misses some; the assay was immunoSEQ multiplex PCR. Of about 160,000 clones listed, 75% to 90% are singletons. The donors were part of the validation cohort of roughly 130 subjects. That cohort was separate from the first cohort, which comprised 700 or so subjects. V lost 2 bases to trimming and J lost 6 bases; unmatched junction nucleotides: 12. The CDR3 contains 16 residues. From germline, CDR1 is SGHKS and CDR2 YYEKEE (reference sequence). The receptor's source is a woman younger than 30 in good health and CMV-seronegative. Sequences were obtained from PBMCs. The chain couples TRBV5-5 to TRBJ2-3, with 7 bases matching TRBD2. CDR3 residues: CASSFLGSAGGDTQYF. CDR3 bases: TGTGCCAGCAGCTTTCTGGGAAGTGCCGGGGGGGATACGCAGTATTTT.